These T cell receptor beta chains were read from a single sample in a study of control samples from healthy donors and cancer patients. The method was immunoSEQ multiplex PCR; TCRdb's version includes in-frame clones alone and lacks a portion of them. The sample lists 40,000 to 55,000 clones, approximately 89% occurring once. The sequencing sample was made of PBMCs. The receptors were gathered from a man aged 35-49 years with colorectal cancer. Each CDR3 is given with its conserved first and last residue. The D gene is left open where the match is weak. Clone sizes are given selectively: once, few, many, or a class where the clone is expanded.

size	D	length	V	J	CDR3	DNA
-	-	13	TRBV28	TRBJ1-2	CASSPDINYGYTF	TGTGCCAGCAGTCCCGACATTAACTATGGCTACACCTTC
-	-	13	TRBV10-2	TRBJ2-7	CASSVGYSYEQYF	TGCGCCAGCAGTGTGGGCTATTCCTACGAGCAGTACTTC
-	-	13	TRBV12-3/TRBV12-4	TRBJ1-1	CASSLEGVPEAFF	TGTGCCAGCAGTTTAGAGGGGGTCCCTGAAGCTTTCTTT
-	-	11	TRBV12-3/TRBV12-4	TRBJ1-6	CASSDQGELHF	TGTGCCAGCAGCGATCAAGGGGAACTCCACTTT
-	TRBD2	15	TRBV7-2	TRBJ2-3	CASSFLAGGTDTQYF	TGTGCCAGCAGCTTTCTAGCGGGAGGCACAGATACGCAGTATTTT
-	-	13	TRBV5-1	TRBJ2-7	CASSLASDYEQYF	TGCGCCAGCAGCTTGGCGTCGGACTACGAGCAGTACTTC
once	-	14	TRBV19	TRBJ1-4	CASTATATNEKLFF	TGTGCCAGTACCGCGACAGCAACTAATGAAAAACTGTTTTTT
once	-	14	TRBV7-9	TRBJ1-2	CASSLSGVNYGYTF	TGTGCCAGCAGCTTATCGGGGGTGAACTATGGCTACACCTTC
-	TRBD2	16	TRBV10-2	TRBJ2-1	CATTGLAGAPYNEQFF	TGCGCCACTACAGGACTAGCGGGAGCCCCCTACAATGAGCAGTTCTTC
-	-	14	TRBV13	TRBJ2-2	CASSLQGYTGELFF	TGTGCCAGCAGCTTACAGGGGTACACCGGGGAGCTGTTTTTT
few	TRBD1	14	TRBV5-6	TRBJ1-1	CASSVDRMNTEAFF	TGTGCCAGCAGCGTGGACAGGATGAACACTGAAGCTTTCTTT
-	-	16	TRBV25-1	TRBJ2-2	CASSEHKYSNTGELFF	TGTGCCAGCAGTGAACATAAGTACTCGAACACCGGGGAGCTGTTTTTT
-	-	15	TRBV6-6	TRBJ1-1	CASSTTDKPNTEAFF	TGTGCCAGCAGTACAACGGACAAACCGAACACTGAAGCTTTCTTT
-	TRBD1	13	TRBV11-2	TRBJ1-3	CASSRDRAYTIYF	TGTGCCAGCAGCCGAGACAGGGCTTACACCATATATTTT
-	-	12	TRBV29-1	TRBJ2-2	CSGEVNTGELFF	TGCAGCGGGGAAGTGAACACCGGGGAGCTGTTTTTT
-	-	15	TRBV11-2	TRBJ1-4	CASSLLPGRGEKLFF	TGTGCCAGCAGCTTACTCCCGGGCAGGGGTGAAAAACTGTTTTTT
-	-	13	TRBV6-5	TRBJ2-1	CASRIQTYNEQFF	TGTGCCAGCAGAATCCAGACCTACAATGAGCAGTTCTTC
-	TRBD1	17	TRBV28	TRBJ2-1	CASSGDRTWEPYNEQFF	TGTGCCAGCAGCGGGGACAGGACGTGGGAGCCCTACAATGAGCAGTTCTTC
-	-	13	TRBV29-1	TRBJ1-2	CSVENRETSGYTF	TGCAGCGTTGAAAACAGAGAGACATCTGGCTACACCTTC
-	-	16	TRBV27	TRBJ2-2	CASSLSRRGVDGELFF	TGTGCCAGCAGTTTATCCCGCAGGGGTGTTGACGGGGAGCTGTTTTTT
-	-	19	TRBV19	TRBJ1-4	CASSSGLRGGRGTNEKLFF	TGTGCCAGTAGTAGCGGTTTAAGGGGGGGAAGAGGAACTAATGAAAAACTGTTTTTT
-	-	14	TRBV6-5	TRBJ1-1	CASSRTGSKTEAFF	TGTGCCAGCAGTCGCACAGGCTCGAAGACTGAAGCTTTCTTT
-	-	11	TRBV30	TRBJ2-1	CAWSVPHEQFF	TGTGCCTGGAGTGTACCCCATGAGCAGTTCTTC
once	TRBD1	16	TRBV7-2	TRBJ1-6	CASNISPGGYLSPLHF	TGTGCCAGCAACATTTCTCCAGGGGGGTATCTTTCACCCCTCCACTTT
-	-	15	TRBV7-2	TRBJ1-5	CASSPDGLYNQPQHF	TGTGCCAGCAGCCCCGACGGATTATACAATCAGCCCCAGCATTTT
-	-	14	TRBV28	TRBJ1-4	CASSPGQLNEKLFF	TGTGCCAGCAGTCCTGGACAGCTTAATGAAAAACTGTTTTTT
-	-	18	TRBV4-1	TRBJ1-3	CASSHPMGSLSSGNTIYF	TGCGCCAGCAGCCACCCTATGGGATCTTTATCCTCTGGAAACACCATATATTTT
-	-	13	TRBV5-5	TRBJ1-2	CASSLVRDYGYTF	TGTGCCAGCAGCTTGGTCCGGGACTATGGCTACACCTTC
-	-	14	TRBV3-1/TRBV3-2	TRBJ2-5	CASSRRTGQETQYF	TGTGCCAGCAGCCGCAGGACGGGCCAAGAGACCCAGTACTTC
-	-	15	TRBV18	TRBJ2-6	CASSALTSGANVLTF	TGTGCCAGCTCGGCGCTCACCTCTGGGGCCAACGTCCTGACTTTC
few	TRBD1	14	TRBV7-8	TRBJ2-7	CASSSTGILHEQYF	TGTGCCAGCAGCTCGACAGGGATACTCCACGAGCAGTACTTC
few	-	15	TRBV10-3	TRBJ1-4	CAISGVAGAGEKLFF	TGTGCCATCAGTGGAGTGGCAGGGGCTGGGGAAAAACTGTTTTTT